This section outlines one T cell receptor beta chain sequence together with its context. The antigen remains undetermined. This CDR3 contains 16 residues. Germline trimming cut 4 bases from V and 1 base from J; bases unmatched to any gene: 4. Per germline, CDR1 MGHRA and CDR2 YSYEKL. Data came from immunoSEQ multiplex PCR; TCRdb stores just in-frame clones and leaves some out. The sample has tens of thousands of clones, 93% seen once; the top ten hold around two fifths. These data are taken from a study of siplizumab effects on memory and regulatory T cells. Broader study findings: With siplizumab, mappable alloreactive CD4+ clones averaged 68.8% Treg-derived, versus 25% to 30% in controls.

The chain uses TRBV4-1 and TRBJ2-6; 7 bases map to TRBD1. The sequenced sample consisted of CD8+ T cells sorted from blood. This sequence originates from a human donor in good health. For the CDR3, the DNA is TGCGCCAGCAGCCTGACAGGGTCTTCTGGGGCCAACGTCCTGACTTTC. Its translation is CASSLTGSSGANVLTF.